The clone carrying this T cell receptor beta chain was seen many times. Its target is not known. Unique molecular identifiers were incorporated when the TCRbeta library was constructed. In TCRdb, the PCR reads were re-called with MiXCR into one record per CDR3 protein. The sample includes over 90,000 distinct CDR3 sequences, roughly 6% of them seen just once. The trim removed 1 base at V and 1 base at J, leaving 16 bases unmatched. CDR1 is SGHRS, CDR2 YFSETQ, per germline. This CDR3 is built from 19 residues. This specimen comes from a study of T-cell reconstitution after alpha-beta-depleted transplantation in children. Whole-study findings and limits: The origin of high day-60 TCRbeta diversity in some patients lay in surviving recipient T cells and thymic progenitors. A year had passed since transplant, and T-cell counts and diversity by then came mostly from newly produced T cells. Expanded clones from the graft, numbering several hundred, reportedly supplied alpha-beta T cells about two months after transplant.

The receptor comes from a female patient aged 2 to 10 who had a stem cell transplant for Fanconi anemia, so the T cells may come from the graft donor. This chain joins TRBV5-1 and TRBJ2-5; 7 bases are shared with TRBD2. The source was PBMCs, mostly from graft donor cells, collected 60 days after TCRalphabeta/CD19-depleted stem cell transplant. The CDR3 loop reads CASSLSPPAAAGTQETQYF. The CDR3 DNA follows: TGCGCCAGCAGCTTGTCCCCCCCGGCAGCAGCGGGGACCCAAGAGACCCAGTACTTC.